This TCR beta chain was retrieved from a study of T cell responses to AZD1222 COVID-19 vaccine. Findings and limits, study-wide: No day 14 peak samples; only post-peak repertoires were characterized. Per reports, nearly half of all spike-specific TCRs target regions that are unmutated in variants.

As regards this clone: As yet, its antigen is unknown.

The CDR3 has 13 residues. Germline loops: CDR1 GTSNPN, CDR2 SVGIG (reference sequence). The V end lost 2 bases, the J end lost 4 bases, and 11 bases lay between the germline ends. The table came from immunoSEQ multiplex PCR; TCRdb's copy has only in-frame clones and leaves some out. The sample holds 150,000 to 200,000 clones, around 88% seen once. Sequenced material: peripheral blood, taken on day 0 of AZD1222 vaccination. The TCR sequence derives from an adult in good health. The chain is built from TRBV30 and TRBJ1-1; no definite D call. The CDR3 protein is CAWSYRWTTEAFF. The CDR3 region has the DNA TGTGCCTGGAGTTACCGGTGGACCACTGAAGCTTTCTTT.